Given below is one T cell receptor (beta chain) in context. The data stem from a study of blood T cell repertoires in COVID-19. Study context: Collection of acute and convalescent COVID-19 samples took place in the United States, Italy and Spain. From T cells, B-cell-depleted T cells, or PBMCs came the material, which was cDNA or gDNA.

TCRdb's copy holds only in-frame clones and misses some; the assay was immunoSEQ multiplex PCR. This table holds about 310,000 clones, roughly 90% found once. The sequence was obtained from a woman in her thirties with COVID-19, enrolled during active disease. The specimen sequenced was peripheral blood.

CDR3 bases: TGCGCCAGCAGCTTAAAGACAGGGGTGAATGAAAAACTGTTTTTT. This codes for CASSLKTGVNEKLFF. The V call is TRBV5-1, the J call TRBJ1-4, with TRBD1 identical over 8 bases. With 2 bases clipped from V and 5 bases from J, the junction kept 5 bases outside the gene matches. This CDR3 region has 15 residues. From germline, CDR1 is SGHRS and CDR2 YFSETQ.